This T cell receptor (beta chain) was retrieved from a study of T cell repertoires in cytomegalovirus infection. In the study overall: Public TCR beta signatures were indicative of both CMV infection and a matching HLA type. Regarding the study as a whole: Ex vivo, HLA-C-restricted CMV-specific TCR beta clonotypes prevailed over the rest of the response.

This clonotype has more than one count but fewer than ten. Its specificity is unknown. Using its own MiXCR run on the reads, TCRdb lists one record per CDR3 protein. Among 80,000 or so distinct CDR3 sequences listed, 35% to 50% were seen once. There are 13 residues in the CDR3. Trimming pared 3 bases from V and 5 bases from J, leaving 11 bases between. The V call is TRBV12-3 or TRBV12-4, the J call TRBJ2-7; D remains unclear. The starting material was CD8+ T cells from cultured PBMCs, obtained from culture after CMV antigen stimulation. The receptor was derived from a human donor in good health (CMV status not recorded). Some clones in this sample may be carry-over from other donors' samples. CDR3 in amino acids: CASSLGRSHEQYF. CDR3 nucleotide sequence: TGTGCCAGCAGTTTGGGTCGCAGCCACGAGCAGTACTTC.